The 8 T cell receptor beta chains in this list originate from one sample, sequenced in a study of T cells in Graves' hyperthyroidism and ophthalmopathy. Regions amplified from RNA transcripts were the TCR beta CDR3 regions. HTBI primers drove first-round RT-PCR of the TCR CDR3. TCRdb used MiXCR to reprocess the multiplex PCR reads, holding one entry per CDR3 protein. The top ten hold 10% to 15% of the sample, which has around 250,000 distinct CDR3 sequences, about 15% seen once. The sequencing input was blood. All receptors derive from a middle-aged woman with Graves' hyperthyroidism that later progressed to Graves' ophthalmopathy.

The chain links TRBV27 to TRBJ2-7, with TRBD1 matching over 9 bases. The germline V gene has CDR1 MNHEY and CDR2 SMNVEV (reference sequence). This CDR3 is built from 14 residues. Germline trimming cut 6 bases from V and 2 bases from J; bases unmatched to any gene: 5. CDR3 DNA sequence: TGTGCCAGCAGATCGGGACAGGGTACCTACGAGCAGTACTTC. It encodes CASRSGQGTYEQYF.

This clonotype was counted many times. This rearrangement joins TRBV7-9 to TRBJ2-3, with a possible D match to TRBD2 (5 bases). V lost 1 base and J 7 bases, leaving 27 bases between the germline ends. The germline V gene encodes CDR1 SEHNR and CDR2 FQNEAQ (reference sequence). The CDR3 consists of 19 residues. The CDR3 protein is CASSLDGLAGDLPVNTQYF. The CDR3, as DNA: TGTGCCAGCAGCTTAGATGGGCTGGCCGGGGATCTACCAGTTAATACGCAGTATTTT.

The table lists this clonotype with many counts. The chain couples TRBV2 to TRBJ2-1, with D unclear. There are 10 residues in the CDR3. Germline V gene lookup returns CDR1 SNHLY and CDR2 FYNNEI. V was shortened by 6 bases and J by 6 bases, with 3 bases between the two germline ends. The CDR3 sequence: CASSGNEQFF. CDR3 in DNA: TGTGCCAGCAGCGGCAATGAGCAGTTCTTC.

Comment on this clonotype: A read error may be the cause here, since a much bigger clone is one base away. The V and J genes are TRBV6-2 or TRBV6-3 and TRBJ1-5; no clear D. V dropped 5 bases and J dropped 2 bases, with 13 bases sitting between them. The CDR3 consists of 15 residues. CDR1 and CDR2 (germline): MNHEY, SVGEGT. Here the CDR3 DNA reads TGTGCCAGCAGTGTGTTGCTGCCAGGCAATCAGCCCCAGCATTTT. It codes for CASSVLLPGNQPQHF.

Only a few counts were recorded for this clonotype. The CDR3 bases are TGTGCCAGCAGCTTAAACCAGGGACCATTTAATGAAAAACTGTTTTTT. Translation gives CASSLNQGPFNEKLFF. The chain has TRBV3-1 and TRBJ1-4; possibly TRBD1 for D (5 bases). Between the trimmed V and J ends, which lost 5 bases and 4 bases, there was a span of 17 bases. This CDR3 has 16 amino acids. CDR1 is LGHDT, CDR2 YNNKEL, per germline (reference sequence).

This clonotype was recorded at least ten times. This sequence joins TRBV18 and TRBJ2-5; 7 positions match TRBD1. V was pared by 2 bases and J by 5 bases, with 5 bases of the junction left unmatched. The germline gives CDR1 KGHSH, CDR2 LQKENI. The CDR3 loop spans 14 amino acids. In DNA form, the CDR3 reads TGTGCCAGCTCACCAAACAGGGGAGAGGAGACCCAGTACTTC. Its protein is CASSPNRGEETQYF.

This clonotype was seen ten or more times. The J gene is TRBJ2-5, the V gene TRBV20-1; 7 bases are a match to TRBD1. The CDR3 consists of 14 residues. V shed 4 bases, J shed 2 bases, and the junction held 7 bases outside the gene matches. Looked up from germline, CDR1 is DFQATT and CDR2 is SNEGSKA (reference sequence). The CDR3 DNA sequence: TGCAGTGCTAAACGGGACAGTCTACAAGAGACCCAGTACTTC. This sequence encodes CSAKRDSLQETQYF.

This clonotype was seen ten or more times. The chain has TRBV4-1 and TRBJ1-4; 7 nucleotides match TRBD1. The CDR3 covers 16 residues. Germline assignment: CDR1 MGHRA and CDR2 YSYEKL. The trim removed 3 bases at V and 7 bases at J, leaving 11 bases unmatched. Here the CDR3 DNA reads TGCGCCAGCAGCCATGCCACAGGGGAGTGGAGTGAAAAACTGTTTTTT. Amino acids: CASSHATGEWSEKLFF.